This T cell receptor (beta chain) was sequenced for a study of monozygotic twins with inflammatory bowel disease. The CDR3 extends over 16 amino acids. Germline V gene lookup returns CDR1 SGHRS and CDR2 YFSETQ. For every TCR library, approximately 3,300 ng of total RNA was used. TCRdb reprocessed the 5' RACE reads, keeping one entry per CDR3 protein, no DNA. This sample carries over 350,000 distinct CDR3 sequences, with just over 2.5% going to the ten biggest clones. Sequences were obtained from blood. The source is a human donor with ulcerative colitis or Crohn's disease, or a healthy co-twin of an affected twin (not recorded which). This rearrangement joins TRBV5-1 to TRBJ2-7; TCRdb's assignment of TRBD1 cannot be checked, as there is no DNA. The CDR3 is CASSDGGGTNSYEQYF.